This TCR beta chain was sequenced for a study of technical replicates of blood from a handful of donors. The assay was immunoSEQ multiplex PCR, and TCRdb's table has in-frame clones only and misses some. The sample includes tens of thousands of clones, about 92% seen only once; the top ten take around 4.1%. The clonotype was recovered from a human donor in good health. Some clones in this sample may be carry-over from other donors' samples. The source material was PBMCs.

In DNA form, the CDR3 reads TGTGCCACCAGCCCCCCCCGGCGGGAACAAGCTTTCTTT. Amino acids: CATSPPRREQAFF. V usage is TRBV15 and J usage is TRBJ1-1; D ambiguous. V was shortened by 5 bases and J by 9 bases, with 16 bases between the two germline ends. The CDR3 contains 13 residues. CDR1 LNHNV and CDR2 YYDKDF come from the germline V gene (reference sequence).